This TCR beta chain was profiled in a study of blood T cell repertoires in COVID-19. Study as a whole: The origin of the acute and convalescent COVID-19 samples was the United States, Italy and Spain. Nucleic acid was either cDNA or gDNA, and it came from T cells, B-cell-depleted T cells, or PBMCs.

As concerns this clone: One junction end does not reproduce the germline sequence, and a read error may be involved.

CDR1 and CDR2 from the germline V gene are LGHDT and YNNKEL (reference sequence). The CDR3 extends over 16 amino acids. Ages ranged from about 18 to 89 years, with residence in fewer than 25 US areas. In the study's own analysis: The authors estimated nucleated cell counts from reference gene primer amplification. TCRdb's table, derived via immunoSEQ multiplex PCR, lists solely in-frame clones and lacks some. V, J and clone size are those of that table, while D and trimming were read from the DNA. The data hold 300,000 or so clones, with 70% to 90% observed a single time. The sample comprised PBMCs or T cells enriched from blood (not recorded which). The rearrangement uses TRBV3-1 (or the pseudogene TRBV3-2) and TRBJ1-5; 8 bases are shared with TRBD1. The source is a woman in her twenties or thirties who had recovered from COVID-19. The CDR3 sequence is CASSQDRQGAHHPQHF. The CDR3 DNA follows: TGTGCCAGCAGCCAAGATAGGCAGGGGGCCCATCACCCCCAGCATTTT.